This section outlines one T cell receptor beta chain sequence together with its context. TCRdb reprocessed the 5' RACE reads via MiXCR and lists one record per CDR3 protein. Of roughly 580,000 distinct CDR3 sequences detected, about a sixth appear once; the ten largest clones hold around 11%. Trimming stripped 5 bases from V and 4 bases from J, with 15 bases between. There are 14 residues in the CDR3. CDR1 is MGHRA, CDR2 YSYEKL, per germline. This sample is part of a study of T-cell memory formation after mild COVID-19. Study-wide background: TCR clusters showed largely donor specificity.

The clonotype originates from an adult woman who had mild COVID-19 (a few samples of this study predate the infection). Cell type and time point are not known. The chain couples TRBV4-1 to TRBJ2-7, with no clear D. Material for sequencing was PBMCs or a T cell subset sorted from them (not recorded which). Written as DNA, the CDR3 is TGCGCCAGCAGCTCCCTGACCGGCCTTTACGAGCAGTACTTC. Protein sequence: CASSSLTGLYEQYF.